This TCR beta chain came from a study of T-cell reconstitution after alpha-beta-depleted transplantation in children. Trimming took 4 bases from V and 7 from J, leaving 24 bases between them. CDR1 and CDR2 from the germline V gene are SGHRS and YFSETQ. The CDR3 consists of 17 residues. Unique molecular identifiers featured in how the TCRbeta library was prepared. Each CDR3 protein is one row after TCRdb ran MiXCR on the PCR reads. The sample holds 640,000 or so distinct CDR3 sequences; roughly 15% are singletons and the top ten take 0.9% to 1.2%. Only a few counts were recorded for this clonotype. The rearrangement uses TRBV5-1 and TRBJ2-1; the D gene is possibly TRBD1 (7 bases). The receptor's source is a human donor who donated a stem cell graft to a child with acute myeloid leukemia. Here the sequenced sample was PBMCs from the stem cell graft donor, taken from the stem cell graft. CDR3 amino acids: CASSHPPYSGGRNEQFF. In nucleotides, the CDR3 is TGCGCCAGCAGCCACCCACCCTACTCAGGGGGGCGGAATGAGCAGTTCTTC.